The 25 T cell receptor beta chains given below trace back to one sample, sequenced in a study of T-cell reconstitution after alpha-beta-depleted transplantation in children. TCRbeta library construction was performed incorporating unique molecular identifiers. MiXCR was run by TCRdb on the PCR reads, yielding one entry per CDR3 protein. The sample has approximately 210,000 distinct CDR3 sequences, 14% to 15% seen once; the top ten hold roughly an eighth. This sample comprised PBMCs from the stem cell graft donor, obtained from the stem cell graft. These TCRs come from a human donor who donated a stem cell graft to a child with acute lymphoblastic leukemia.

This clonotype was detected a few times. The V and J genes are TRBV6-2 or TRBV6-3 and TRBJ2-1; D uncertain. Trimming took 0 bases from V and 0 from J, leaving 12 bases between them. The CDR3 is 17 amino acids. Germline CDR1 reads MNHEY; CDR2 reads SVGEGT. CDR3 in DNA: TGTGCCAGCAGTTACTCGATGACGGGTACCTCCTACAATGAGCAGTTCTTC. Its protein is CASSYSMTGTSYNEQFF.

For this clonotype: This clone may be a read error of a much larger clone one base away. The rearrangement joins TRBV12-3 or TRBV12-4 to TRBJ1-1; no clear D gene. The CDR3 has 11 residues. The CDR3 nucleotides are TGTTCCAGCAGTTTACGGGTTGAAGCTTTCTTT. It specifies CSSSLRVEAFF.

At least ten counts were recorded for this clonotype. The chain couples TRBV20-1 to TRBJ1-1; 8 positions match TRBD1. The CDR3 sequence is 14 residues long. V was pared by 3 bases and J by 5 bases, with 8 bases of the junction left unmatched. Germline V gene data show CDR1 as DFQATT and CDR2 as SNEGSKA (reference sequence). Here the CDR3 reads CSARVTGGRTEAFF. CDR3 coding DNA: TGCAGTGCTAGGGTAACAGGGGGAAGGACTGAAGCTTTCTTT.

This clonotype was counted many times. The CDR3 region is CASSSLRELNEQFF. CDR3 bases: TGTGCCAGCAGCTCACTGCGGGAACTCAATGAGCAGTTCTTC. The chain recombines TRBV5-5 with TRBJ2-1; TRBD2 might be the D (6 bases). This CDR3 comprises 14 residues. Germline V CDR1 and CDR2: SGHKS, YYEKEE (reference sequence). The V end lost 3 bases, the J end lost 6 bases, and 13 bases lay between the germline ends.

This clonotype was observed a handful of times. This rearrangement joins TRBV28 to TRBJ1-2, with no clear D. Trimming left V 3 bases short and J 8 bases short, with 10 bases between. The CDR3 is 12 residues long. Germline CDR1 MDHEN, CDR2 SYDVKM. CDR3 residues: CASSFQYWGYTF. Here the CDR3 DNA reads TGTGCCAGCAGTTTCCAGTATTGGGGCTACACCTTC.

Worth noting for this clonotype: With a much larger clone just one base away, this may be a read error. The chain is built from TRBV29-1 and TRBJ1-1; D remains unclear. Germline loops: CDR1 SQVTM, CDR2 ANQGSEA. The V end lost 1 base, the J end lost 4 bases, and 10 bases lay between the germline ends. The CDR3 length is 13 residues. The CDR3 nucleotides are TGCAGCGTTGAAGTGTCCGGATGCACTGAAGCTTTCTTT. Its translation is CSVEVSGCTEAFF.

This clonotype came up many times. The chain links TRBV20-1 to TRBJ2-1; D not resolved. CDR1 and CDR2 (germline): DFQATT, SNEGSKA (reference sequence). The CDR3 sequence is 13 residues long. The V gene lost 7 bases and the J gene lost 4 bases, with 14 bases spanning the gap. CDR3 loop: CSGTAGIYNEQFF. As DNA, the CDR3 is TGCAGTGGCACTGCTGGGATTTACAATGAGCAGTTCTTC.

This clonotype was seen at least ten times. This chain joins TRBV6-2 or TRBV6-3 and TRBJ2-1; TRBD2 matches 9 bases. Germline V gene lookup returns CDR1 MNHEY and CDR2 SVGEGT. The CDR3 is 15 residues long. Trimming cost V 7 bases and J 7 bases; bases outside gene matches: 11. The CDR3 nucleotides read TGTGCCAGCATTCCAAGGACTAGCGTTGAAAATGAGCAGTTCTTC. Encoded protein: CASIPRTSVENEQFF.

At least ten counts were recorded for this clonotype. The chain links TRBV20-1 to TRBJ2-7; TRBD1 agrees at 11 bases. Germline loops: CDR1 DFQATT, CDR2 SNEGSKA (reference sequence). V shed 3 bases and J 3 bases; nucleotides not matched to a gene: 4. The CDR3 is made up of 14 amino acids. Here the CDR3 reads CSARRTGGNYEQYF. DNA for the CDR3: TGCAGTGCTAGGAGGACAGGGGGCAACTACGAGCAGTACTTC.

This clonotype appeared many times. The CDR3 bases are TGTGCCAGCAGTGACGCACCGGGACAGGGGGGGAATGAGCAGTTCTTC. This gives the protein CASSDAPGQGGNEQFF. The V and J genes are TRBV6-4 and TRBJ2-1; 11 nucleotides match TRBD1. The CDR3 extends over 16 amino acids. CDR1 is MRHNA, CDR2 SNTAGT, per germline. The V segment lost 2 bases and the J segment 7 bases; nucleotides outside the gene matches: 7.

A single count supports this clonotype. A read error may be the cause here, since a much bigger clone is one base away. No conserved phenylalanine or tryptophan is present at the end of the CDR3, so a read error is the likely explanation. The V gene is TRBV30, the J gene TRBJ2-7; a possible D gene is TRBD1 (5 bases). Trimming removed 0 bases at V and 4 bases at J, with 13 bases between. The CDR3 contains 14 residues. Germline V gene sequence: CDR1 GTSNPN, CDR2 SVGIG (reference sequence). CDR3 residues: CAWSVVGVGYEQYS. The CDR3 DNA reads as TGTGCCTGGAGTGTAGTAGGGGTGGGGTACGAGCAGTACTCC.

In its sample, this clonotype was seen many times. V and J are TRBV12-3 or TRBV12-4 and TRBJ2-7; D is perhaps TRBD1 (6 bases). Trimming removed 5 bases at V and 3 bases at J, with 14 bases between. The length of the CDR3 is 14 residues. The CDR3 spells CASSPPGQRYEQYF. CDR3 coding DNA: TGTGCCAGCAGTCCCCCGGGACAACGCTACGAGCAGTACTTC.

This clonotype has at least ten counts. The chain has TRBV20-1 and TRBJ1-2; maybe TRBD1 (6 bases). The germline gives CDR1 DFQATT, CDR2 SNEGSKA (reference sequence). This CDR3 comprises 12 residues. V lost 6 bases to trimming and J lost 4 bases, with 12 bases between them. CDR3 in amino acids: CSAKPGAYGYTF. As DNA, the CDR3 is TGCAGTGCAAAACCAGGGGCCTATGGCTACACCTTC.

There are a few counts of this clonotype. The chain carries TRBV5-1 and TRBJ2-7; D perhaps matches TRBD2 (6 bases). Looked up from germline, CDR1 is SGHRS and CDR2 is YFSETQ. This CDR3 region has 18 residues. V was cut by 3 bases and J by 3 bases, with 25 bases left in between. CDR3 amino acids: CASSSYNGGSGVLYEQYF. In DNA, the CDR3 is TGCGCCAGCAGCTCCTACAACGGGGGTTCGGGAGTCCTCTACGAGCAGTACTTC.

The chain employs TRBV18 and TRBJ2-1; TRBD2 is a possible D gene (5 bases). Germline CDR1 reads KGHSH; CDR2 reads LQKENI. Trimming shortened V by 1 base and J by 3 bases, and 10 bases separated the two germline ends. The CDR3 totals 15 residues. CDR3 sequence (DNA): TGTGCCAGCTCACCACAACTAGAAGTCTACAATGAGCAGTTCTTC. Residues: CASSPQLEVYNEQFF.

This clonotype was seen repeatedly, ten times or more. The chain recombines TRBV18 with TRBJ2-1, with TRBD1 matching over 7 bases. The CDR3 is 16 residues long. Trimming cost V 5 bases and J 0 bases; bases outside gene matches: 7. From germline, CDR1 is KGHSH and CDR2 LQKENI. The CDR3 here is CASSEGQIDSYNEQFF. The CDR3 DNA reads TGTGCCAGCTCAGAGGGACAGATAGACTCCTACAATGAGCAGTTCTTC.

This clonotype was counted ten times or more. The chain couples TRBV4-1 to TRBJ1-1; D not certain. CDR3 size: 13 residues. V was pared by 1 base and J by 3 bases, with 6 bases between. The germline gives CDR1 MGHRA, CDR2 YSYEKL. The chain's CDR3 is CASSQATDTEAFF. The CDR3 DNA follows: TGCGCCAGCAGCCAAGCTACGGACACTGAAGCTTTCTTT.

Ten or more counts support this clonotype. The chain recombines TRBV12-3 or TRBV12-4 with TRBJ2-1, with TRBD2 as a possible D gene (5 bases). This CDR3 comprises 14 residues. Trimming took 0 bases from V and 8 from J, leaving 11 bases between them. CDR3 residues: CASSLAGDRHEQFF. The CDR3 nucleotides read TGTGCCAGCAGTTTAGCGGGAGATCGCCATGAGCAGTTCTTC.

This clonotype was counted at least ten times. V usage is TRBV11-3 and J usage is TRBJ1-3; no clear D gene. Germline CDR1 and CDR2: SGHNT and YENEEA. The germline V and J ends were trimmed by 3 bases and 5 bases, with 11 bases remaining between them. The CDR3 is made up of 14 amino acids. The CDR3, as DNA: TGTGCCAGCAGCTTGAGGCCGGATAGAAACACCATATATTTT. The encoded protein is CASSLRPDRNTIYF.

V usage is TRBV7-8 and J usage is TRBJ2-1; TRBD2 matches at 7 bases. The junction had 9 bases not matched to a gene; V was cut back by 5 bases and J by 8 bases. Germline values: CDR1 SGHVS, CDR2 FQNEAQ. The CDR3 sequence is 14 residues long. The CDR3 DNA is TGTGCCAGCAGCCGAGGGGAGCGGGGATATGAGCAGTTCTTC. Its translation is CASSRGERGYEQFF.

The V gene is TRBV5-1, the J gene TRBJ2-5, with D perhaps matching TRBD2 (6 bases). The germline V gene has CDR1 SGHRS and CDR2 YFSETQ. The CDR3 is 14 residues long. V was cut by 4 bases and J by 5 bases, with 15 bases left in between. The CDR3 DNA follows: TGCGCCAGCAGCCCCTATCCAGGGAGGGAGACCCAGTACTTC. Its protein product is CASSPYPGRETQYF.

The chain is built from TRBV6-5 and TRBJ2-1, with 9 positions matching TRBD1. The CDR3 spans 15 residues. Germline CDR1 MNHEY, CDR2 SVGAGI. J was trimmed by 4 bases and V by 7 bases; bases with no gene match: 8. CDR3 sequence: CASNFIGTGYNEQFF. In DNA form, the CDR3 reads TGTGCCAGCAATTTCATCGGGACAGGGTACAATGAGCAGTTCTTC.

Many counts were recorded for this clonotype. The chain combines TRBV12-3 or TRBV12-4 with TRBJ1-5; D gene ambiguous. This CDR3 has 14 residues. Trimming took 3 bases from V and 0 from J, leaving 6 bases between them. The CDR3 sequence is CASSFLYSNQPQHF. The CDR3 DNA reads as TGTGCCAGCAGTTTTCTATATAGCAATCAGCCCCAGCATTTT.

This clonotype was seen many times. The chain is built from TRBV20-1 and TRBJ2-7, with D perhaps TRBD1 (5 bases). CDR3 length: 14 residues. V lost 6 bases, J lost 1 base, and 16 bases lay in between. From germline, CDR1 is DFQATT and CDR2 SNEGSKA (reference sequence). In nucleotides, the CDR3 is TGCAGTGCCGCAGGGTTGAGAAGATCCTACGAGCAGTACTTC. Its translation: CSAAGLRRSYEQYF.

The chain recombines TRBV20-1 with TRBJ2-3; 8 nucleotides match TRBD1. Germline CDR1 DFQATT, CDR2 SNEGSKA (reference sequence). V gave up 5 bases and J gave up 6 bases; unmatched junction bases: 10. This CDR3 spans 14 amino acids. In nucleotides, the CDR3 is TGCAGTGCTGACTATAGGACAGGGCAGGATACGCAGTATTTT. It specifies CSADYRTGQDTQYF.